This passage covers 15 T cell receptor beta chains from one sample sequenced in a study of cytomegalovirus exposure and HLA in healthy donors (dated by TCRdb to 2015 to 2018). The receptor library was made with the immunoSEQ multiplex PCR assay. The multiplex PCR relied on a mix of 60 forward primers for TCR Vbeta segments and 13 reverse primers for TCR Jbeta segments. TCRdb holds this immuneACCESS table with in-frame rearrangements only. Some clones are missing; in checked studies, unresolved V genes explain under half, and the rest has no known cause. The sample table records approximately 150,000 clones; about 75% of these occur just once. The ten largest clonotypes hold approximately 10% of the sample. Sequencing used PBMCs. These receptors were taken from a young man in good health and CMV-seropositive.

This clone was counted between two and nine times. This chain links TRBV29-1 with TRBJ2-1; D gene uncertain. The CDR3 loop spans 13 amino acids. Trimming removed 4 bases at V and 6 bases at J, with 13 bases between. Per the germline V gene, CDR1 is SQVTM and CDR2 is ANQGSEA. CDR3 residues: CSVAGWASNEQFF. The CDR3 DNA follows: TGCAGCGTTGCAGGATGGGCCTCCAATGAGCAGTTCTTC.

This chain connects TRBV9 to TRBJ2-3, with 7 bases lining up with TRBD2. In germline, CDR1 is SGDLS, CDR2 YYNGEE. CDR3 size: 16 residues. The V gene end was trimmed by 4 bases and the J gene end by 0 bases; junction bases not matched to a gene: 8. CDR3 in DNA: TGTGCCAGCAGCCCTAGTTCGGGACTAAGCACAGATACGCAGTATTTT. Its translation: CASSPSSGLSTDTQYF.

The rearrangement joins TRBV6-6 to TRBJ2-1, with D tentatively TRBD2 (6 bases). CDR1 is MNHNY and CDR2 is SVGAGI in the germline V gene (reference sequence). The CDR3 loop spans 15 amino acids. With 2 bases removed from V and 7 bases from J, the gap between germline ends came to 15 bases. The CDR3 DNA is TGTGCCAGCAGTTACGCCGGGTTAGCGGAAAATGAGCAGTTCTTC. Translated: CASSYAGLAENEQFF.

This clone occurred a few times. J is TRBJ2-7 and V is TRBV28, with 8 bases identical to TRBD1. Germline CDR1 is MDHEN and CDR2 is SYDVKM. The V gene end was trimmed by 8 bases and the J gene end by 6 bases; junction bases not matched to a gene: 15. The CDR3 has 15 amino acids. For the CDR3, the DNA is TGTGCCAGCTTAACGCCCGGGACAGGACCTATCGAGCAGTACTTC. This sequence encodes CASLTPGTGPIEQYF.

J is TRBJ2-7 and V is TRBV7-2, with TRBD1 identical over 10 bases. The germline gives CDR1 SGHTA, CDR2 FQGNSA. V trimming: 5 bases; J trimming: 3 bases; junction bases outside the gene matches: 4. The CDR3 sequence is 14 residues long. For the CDR3, the DNA is TGTGCCAGCAGCGGGACAGGGGCGGTCTACGAGCAGTACTTC. Translation gives CASSGTGAVYEQYF. The entire variable domain, with the rest obtained from reference TRBV7-2 and TRBJ2-7, is as follows: GAGVSQSPSNKVTEKGKDVELRCDPISGHTALYWYRQSLGQGLEFLIYFQGNSAPDKSGLPSDRFSAERTGGSVSTLTIQRTQQEDSAVYLCASSGTGAVYEQYFGPGTRLTVT.

In regard to this clone: Other nucleotide sequences in the sample specify the same CDR3. The chain uses TRBV5-6 and TRBJ1-5; 9 bases map to TRBD1. The CDR3 totals 15 residues. V trimming: 4 bases; J trimming: 4 bases; junction bases outside the gene matches: 6. Germline CDR1 is SGHDT and CDR2 is YYEEEE. The CDR3 DNA reads as TGTGCCAGCAGCGCTTGGGACAGGGAGAATCAGCCCCAGCATTTT. It yields the protein CASSAWDRENQPQHF.

The V gene is TRBV7-9, the J gene TRBJ1-4; perhaps TRBD1 as D (5 bases). Between the trimmed V and J ends, which lost 5 bases and 6 bases, there was a span of 16 bases. The germline V gene has CDR1 SEHNR and CDR2 FQNEAQ (reference sequence). The CDR3 consists of 15 residues. In DNA, the CDR3 is TGTGCCAGCAGCCCATTACGGGGGGGAGATGAAAAACTGTTTTTT. This translates into CASSPLRGGDEKLFF.

This sequence joins TRBV10-3 and TRBJ1-2; 9 nucleotides agree with TRBD1. In germline, CDR1 is ENHRY, CDR2 SYGVKD. This CDR3 has 15 amino acids. V was pared by 8 bases and J by 2 bases, with 9 bases of the junction left unmatched. The CDR3 region is CAIQGEGQGNYGYTF. CDR3 bases: TGTGCCATCCAAGGTGAGGGACAGGGCAACTATGGCTACACCTTC.

The chain uses TRBV15 and TRBJ2-7; D possibly corresponds to TRBD2 (6 bases). This CDR3 spans 14 amino acids. Trimming stripped 4 bases from V and 1 base from J, with 11 bases between. Germline V lookup: CDR1 LNHNV, CDR2 YYDKDF (reference sequence). The DNA for the CDR3 is TGTGCCACCAGCAAACTAGCCGATTCCTACGAGCAGTACTTC. Protein product: CATSKLADSYEQYF.

J is TRBJ2-5 and V is TRBV27; 12 bases line up with TRBD2. TRBJ2-7 explains the end of the DNA better; the J call may be wrong. The CDR3 runs 16 residues. The germline V gene has CDR1 MNHEY and CDR2 SMNVEV (reference sequence). CDR3 amino acids: CASRPRLAGAAYEQYF. CDR3 DNA sequence: TGTGCCAGCAGGCCAAGACTAGCGGGAGCCGCCTACGAGCAGTACTTC.

The chain combines TRBV5-1 with TRBJ1-2; a possible D gene is TRBD1 (5 bases). The CDR3 loop spans 14 amino acids. V was shortened by 1 base and J by 6 bases, with 13 bases between the two germline ends. Germline-derived CDR1 and CDR2 are SGHRS and YFSETQ. DNA of the CDR3: TGCGCCAGCAGCTTGTTGCCAGGGTCGGATGGCTACACCTTC. Its translation: CASSLLPGSDGYTF.

The gene calls are TRBV30 and TRBJ1-1, with D possibly TRBD1 on 6 matching bases. Trimming stripped 3 bases from V and 4 bases from J, with 18 bases between. There are 15 residues in the CDR3. CDR1 and CDR2 from the germline V gene are GTSNPN and SVGIG (reference sequence). CDR3 in amino acids: CAWRELGGRTTEAFF. The CDR3 DNA is TGTGCCTGGAGAGAACTAGGGGGACGGACCACTGAAGCTTTCTTT.

The chain employs TRBV14 and TRBJ2-1; 10 bases map to TRBD1. The germline CDR1 and CDR2 sequences are SGHDN and FVKESK. After removal of 3 bases from V and 4 bases from J, the junction contained 9 bases not matched to a gene. This CDR3 has 17 amino acids. The CDR3 is CASSHSRPGQGYNEQFF. CDR3 nucleotide sequence: TGTGCCAGCAGCCACTCTCGACCGGGACAGGGGTACAATGAGCAGTTCTTC.

A single count supports this clone. In DNA, the CDR3 is TGTGCCAGCAGTTTAGCAGCGGGAGGGCCAAGGTCCACAGATACGCAGTATTTT. Its protein is CASSLAAGGPRSTDTQYF. The chain joins TRBV27 to TRBJ2-3; 10 positions agree with TRBD2. The germline gives CDR1 MNHEY, CDR2 SMNVEV (reference sequence). This CDR3 has 18 amino acids. V shed 2 bases, J shed 2 bases, and the junction held 10 bases outside the gene matches.

CDR3 bases: TGTGCCAGTAGTATGAGGACAGGGCGGTACTATGGCTACACCTTC. As protein: CASSMRTGRYYGYTF. V gene TRBV19 combines with J gene TRBJ1-2; TRBD1 matches at 8 bases. In germline, CDR1 is LNHDA, CDR2 SQIVND (reference sequence). The ends lost 3 bases at V and 3 bases at J; junction bases unmatched: 6. The CDR3 contains 15 residues.